Presented here are 5 T cell receptor beta chains from one specimen sequenced in a study of vaccination and CD4 T cells after COVID-19. These receptors have no identified antigens. The assay that was used to sequence DNA from cultured CD4+ T cells was the Oncomine TCR Beta short-read assay. A single record per CDR3 protein comes from TCRdb applying MiXCR to the PCR reads. The data show 8,500 to 13,000 distinct CDR3 sequences, about 60% seen once. The treatment denotes: roughly 10-day PBMC culture with coronavirus spike peptide pools or control peptides (ViraFEST assay). The sample consisted of CD4+ T cells from blood, cultured in vitro. The receptors stem from a human donor who had recovered from COVID-19.

V usage is TRBV11-2 and J usage is TRBJ2-7; D may be TRBD1 (6 bases). Germline loops: CDR1 SGHAT, CDR2 FQNNGV. This CDR3 is 15 amino acids long. Trimming removed 5 bases from V and 7 bases from J, with 21 bases in between. This CDR3 is CASSPMGARHREQYF. As DNA, the CDR3 is TGTGCCAGCAGCCCCATGGGGGCGCGACATAGGGAGCAGTACTTC.

This chain joins TRBV6-2 or TRBV6-3 and TRBJ1-4; no clear D. Germline V gives CDR1 MNHEY, CDR2 SVGEGT. Trimming took 4 bases from V and 1 from J, leaving 13 bases between them. The CDR3 covers 16 residues. CDR3 sequence reads: CASSLAGKLTNEKLFF. The CDR3 DNA is TGTGCCAGCAGTTTGGCCGGGAAATTAACTAATGAAAAACTGTTTTTT.

The J gene is TRBJ2-2, the V gene TRBV6-2 or TRBV6-3; 11 nucleotides align to TRBD1. CDR3 size: 17 residues. Germline V gene sequence: CDR1 MNHEY, CDR2 SVGEGT. J gave up 1 base and V 4 bases, and 5 bases lay outside the gene matches. CDR3 loop: CASSSRTGGWNTGELFF. CDR3 nucleotide sequence: TGTGCCAGCAGTTCCAGGACAGGGGGCTGGAACACCGGGGAGCTGTTTTTT.

The chain has TRBV7-2 and TRBJ1-2; no definite D call. Trimming pared 1 base from V and 8 bases from J, leaving 8 bases between. From germline, CDR1 is SGHTA and CDR2 FQGNSA. The CDR3 extends over 12 amino acids. DNA of the CDR3: TGTGCCAGCAGCTTAGATGCAGGCGGCTACACCTTC. This sequence encodes CASSLDAGGYTF.

This clonotype was counted only a few times. This chain uses TRBV6-2 or TRBV6-3 with TRBJ2-7, with TRBD2 identical over 8 bases. The CDR3 has 16 amino acids. CDR1 and CDR2 from the germline V gene are MNHEY and SVGEGT. J lost 4 bases, V lost 2 bases, and 10 bases had no gene match. This CDR3 reads CASSYLLGGGSYEQYF. In nucleotides, the CDR3 is TGTGCCAGCAGTTACCTTCTCGGCGGGGGGTCATACGAGCAGTACTTC.